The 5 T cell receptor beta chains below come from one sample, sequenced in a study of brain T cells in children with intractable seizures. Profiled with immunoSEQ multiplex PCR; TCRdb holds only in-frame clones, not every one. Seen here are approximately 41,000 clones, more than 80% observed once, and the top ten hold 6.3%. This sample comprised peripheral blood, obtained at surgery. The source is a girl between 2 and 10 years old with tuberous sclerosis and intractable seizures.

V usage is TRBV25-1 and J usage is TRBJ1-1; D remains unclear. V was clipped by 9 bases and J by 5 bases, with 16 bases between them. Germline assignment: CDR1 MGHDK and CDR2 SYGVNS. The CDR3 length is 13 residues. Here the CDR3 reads CARYVIYGTEAFF. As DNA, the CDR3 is TGTGCCAGGTACGTGATCTACGGAACTGAAGCTTTCTTT.

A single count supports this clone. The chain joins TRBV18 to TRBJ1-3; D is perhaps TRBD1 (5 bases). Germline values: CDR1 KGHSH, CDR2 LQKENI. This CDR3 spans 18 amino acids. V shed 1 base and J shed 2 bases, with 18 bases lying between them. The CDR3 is CASSPRRGERVAGNTIYF. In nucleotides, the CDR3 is TGTGCCAGCTCACCACGGCGGGGGGAGCGCGTAGCTGGAAACACCATATATTTT.

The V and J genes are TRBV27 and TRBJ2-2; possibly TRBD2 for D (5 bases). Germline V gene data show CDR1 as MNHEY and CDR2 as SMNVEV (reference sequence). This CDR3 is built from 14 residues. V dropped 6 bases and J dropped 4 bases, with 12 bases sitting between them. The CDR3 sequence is CASRMQLVTGELFF. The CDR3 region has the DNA TGTGCCAGCAGGATGCAACTAGTCACCGGGGAGCTGTTTTTT.

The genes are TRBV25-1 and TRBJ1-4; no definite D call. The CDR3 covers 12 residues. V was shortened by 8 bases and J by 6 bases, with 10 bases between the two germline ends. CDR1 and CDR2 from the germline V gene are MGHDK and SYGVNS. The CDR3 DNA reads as TGTGCCAGCCGGTTGAGGGATGAAAAACTGTTTTTT. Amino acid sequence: CASRLRDEKLFF.

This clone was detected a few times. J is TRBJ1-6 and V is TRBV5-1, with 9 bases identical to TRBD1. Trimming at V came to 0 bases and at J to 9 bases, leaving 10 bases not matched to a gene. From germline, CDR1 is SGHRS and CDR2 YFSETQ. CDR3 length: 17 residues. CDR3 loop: CASSLDLGTGRSSPLHF. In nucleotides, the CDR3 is TGCGCCAGCAGCTTGGACTTAGGGACAGGGCGGAGTTCACCCCTCCACTTT.